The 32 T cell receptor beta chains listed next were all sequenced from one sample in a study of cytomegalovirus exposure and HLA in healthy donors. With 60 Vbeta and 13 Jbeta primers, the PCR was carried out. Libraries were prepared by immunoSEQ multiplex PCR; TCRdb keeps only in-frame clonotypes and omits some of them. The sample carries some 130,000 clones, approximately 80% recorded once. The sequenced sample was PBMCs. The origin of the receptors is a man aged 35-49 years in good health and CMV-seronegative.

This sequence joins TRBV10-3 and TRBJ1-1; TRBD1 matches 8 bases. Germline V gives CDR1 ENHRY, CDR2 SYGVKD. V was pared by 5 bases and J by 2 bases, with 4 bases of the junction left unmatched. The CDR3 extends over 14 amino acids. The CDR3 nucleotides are TGTGCCATCAGTTCAGGGGGCTCCAACACTGAAGCTTTCTTT. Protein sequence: CAISSGGSNTEAFF.

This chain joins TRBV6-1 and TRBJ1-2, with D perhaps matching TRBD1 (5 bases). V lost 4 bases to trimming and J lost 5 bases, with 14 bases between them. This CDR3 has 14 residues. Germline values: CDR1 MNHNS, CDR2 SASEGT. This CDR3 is CASSASGIIYGYTF. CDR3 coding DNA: TGTGCCAGCAGTGCGTCAGGGATAATTTATGGCTACACCTTC.

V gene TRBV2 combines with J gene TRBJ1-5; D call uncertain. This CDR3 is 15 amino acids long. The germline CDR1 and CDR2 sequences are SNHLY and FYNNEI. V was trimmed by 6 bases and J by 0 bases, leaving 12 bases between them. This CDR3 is CASSPNTYSNQPQHF. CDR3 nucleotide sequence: TGTGCCAGCAGCCCAAACACGTATAGCAATCAGCCCCAGCATTTT.

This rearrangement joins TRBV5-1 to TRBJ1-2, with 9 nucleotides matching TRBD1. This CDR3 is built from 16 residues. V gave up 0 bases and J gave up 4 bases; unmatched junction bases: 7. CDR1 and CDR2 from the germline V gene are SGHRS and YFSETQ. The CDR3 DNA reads TGCGCCAGCAGCTTGGCCGGGGGACAGGGAATCTATGGCTACACCTTC. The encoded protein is CASSLAGGQGIYGYTF.

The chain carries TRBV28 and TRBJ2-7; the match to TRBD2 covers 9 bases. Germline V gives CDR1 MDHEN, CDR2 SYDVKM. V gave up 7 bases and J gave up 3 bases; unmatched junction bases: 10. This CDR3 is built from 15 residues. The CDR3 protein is CASTDSSGSGYEQYF. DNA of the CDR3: TGTGCCAGCACGGACAGTAGCGGGAGCGGCTACGAGCAGTACTTC.

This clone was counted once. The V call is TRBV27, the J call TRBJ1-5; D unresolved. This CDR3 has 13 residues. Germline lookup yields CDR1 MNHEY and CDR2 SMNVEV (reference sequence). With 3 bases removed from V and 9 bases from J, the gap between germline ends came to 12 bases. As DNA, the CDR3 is TGTGCCAGCAGTTTGTCGCTCCGGTGGCCCCAGCATTTT. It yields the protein CASSLSLRWPQHF.

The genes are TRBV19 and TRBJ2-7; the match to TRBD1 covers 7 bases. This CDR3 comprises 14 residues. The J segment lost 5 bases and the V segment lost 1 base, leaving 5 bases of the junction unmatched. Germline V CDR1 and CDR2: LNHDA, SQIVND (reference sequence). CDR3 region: CASSIAGQIDEQYF. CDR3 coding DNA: TGTGCCAGTAGTATAGCGGGACAGATCGACGAGCAGTACTTC.

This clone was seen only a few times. The CDR3 coding sequence is TGTGCCGCATCAGGGGAACAGGGAGAGACCCAGTACTTC. It specifies CAASGEQGETQYF. The rearrangement uses TRBV30 and TRBJ2-5, with D possibly matching TRBD1 (6 bases). Germline CDR1 is GTSNPN and CDR2 is SVGIG (reference sequence). CDR3 length: 13 residues. Between the trimmed V and J ends, which lost 8 bases and 4 bases, there was a span of 17 bases.

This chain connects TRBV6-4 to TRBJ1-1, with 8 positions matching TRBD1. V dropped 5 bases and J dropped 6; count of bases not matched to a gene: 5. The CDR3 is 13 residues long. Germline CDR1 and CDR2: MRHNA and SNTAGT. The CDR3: CASSNGQGSEAFF. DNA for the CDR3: TGTGCCAGCAGTAACGGACAGGGTTCTGAAGCTTTCTTT.

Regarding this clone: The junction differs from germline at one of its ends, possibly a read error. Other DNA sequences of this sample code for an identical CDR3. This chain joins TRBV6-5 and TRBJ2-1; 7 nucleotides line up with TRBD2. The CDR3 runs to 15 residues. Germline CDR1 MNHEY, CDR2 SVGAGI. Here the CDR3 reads CASSYGGNSYNEQFF. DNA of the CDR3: TGTGCCAGTAGTTACGGGGGGAATAGCTACAATGAGCAGTTCTTC.

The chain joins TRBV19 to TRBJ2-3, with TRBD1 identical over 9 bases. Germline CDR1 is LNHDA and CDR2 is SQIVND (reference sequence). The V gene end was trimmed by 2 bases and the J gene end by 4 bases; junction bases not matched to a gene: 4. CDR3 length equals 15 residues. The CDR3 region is CASSILDRGPDTQYF. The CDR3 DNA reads TGTGCCAGTAGTATATTGGACAGGGGCCCAGATACGCAGTATTTT. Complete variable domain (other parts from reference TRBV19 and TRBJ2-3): DGGITQSPKYLFRKEGQNVTLSCEQNLNHDAMYWYRQDPGQGLRLIYYSQIVNDFQKGDIAEGYSVSREKKESFPLTVTSAQKNPTAFYLCASSILDRGPDTQYFGPGTRLTVL.

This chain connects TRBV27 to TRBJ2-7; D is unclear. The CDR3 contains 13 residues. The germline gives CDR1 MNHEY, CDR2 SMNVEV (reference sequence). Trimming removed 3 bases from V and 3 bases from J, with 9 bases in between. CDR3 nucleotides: TGTGCCAGCAGTTTCCTCGGTTACTACGAGCAGTACTTC. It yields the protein CASSFLGYYEQYF.

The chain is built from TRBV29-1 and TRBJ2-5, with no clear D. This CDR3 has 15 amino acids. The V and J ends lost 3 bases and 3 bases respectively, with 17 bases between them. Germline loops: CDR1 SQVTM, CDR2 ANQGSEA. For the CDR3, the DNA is TGCAGCGTTGAGCTATACGGTCACTACGAAGAGACCCAGTACTTC. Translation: CSVELYGHYEETQYF.

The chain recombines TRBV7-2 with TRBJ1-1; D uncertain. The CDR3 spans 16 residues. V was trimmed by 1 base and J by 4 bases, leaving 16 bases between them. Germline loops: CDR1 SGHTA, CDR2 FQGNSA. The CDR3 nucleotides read TGTGCCAGCAGCTTAGGCGCCGCCGGGGTAGGCACTGAAGCTTTCTTT. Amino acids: CASSLGAAGVGTEAFF.

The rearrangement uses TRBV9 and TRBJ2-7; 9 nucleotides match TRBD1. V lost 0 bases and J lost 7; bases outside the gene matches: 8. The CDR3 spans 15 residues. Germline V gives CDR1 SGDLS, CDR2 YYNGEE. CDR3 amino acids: CASSVAGTGLMEQYF. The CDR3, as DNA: TGTGCCAGCAGCGTAGCCGGGACAGGGTTAATGGAGCAGTACTTC.

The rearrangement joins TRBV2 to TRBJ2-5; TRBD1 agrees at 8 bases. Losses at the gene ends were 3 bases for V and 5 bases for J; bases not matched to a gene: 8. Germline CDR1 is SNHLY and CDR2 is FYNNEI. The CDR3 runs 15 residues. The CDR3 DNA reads TGTGCCAGCAGTGATGGACAGGGTAGGGGGGAGACCCAGTACTTC. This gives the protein CASSDGQGRGETQYF.

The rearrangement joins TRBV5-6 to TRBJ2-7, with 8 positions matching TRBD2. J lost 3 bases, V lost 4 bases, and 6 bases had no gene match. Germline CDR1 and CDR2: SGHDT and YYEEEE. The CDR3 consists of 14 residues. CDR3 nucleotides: TGTGCCAGCAGCCTTAGCGGGGTTGGCTACGAGCAGTACTTC. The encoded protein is CASSLSGVGYEQYF. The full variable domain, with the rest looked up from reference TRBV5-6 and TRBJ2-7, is DAGVTQSPTHLIKTRGQQVTLRCSPKSGHDTVSWYQQALGQGPQFIFQYYEEEERQRGNFPDRFSGHQFPNYSSELNVNALLLGDSALYLCASSLSGVGYEQYFGPGTRLTVT.

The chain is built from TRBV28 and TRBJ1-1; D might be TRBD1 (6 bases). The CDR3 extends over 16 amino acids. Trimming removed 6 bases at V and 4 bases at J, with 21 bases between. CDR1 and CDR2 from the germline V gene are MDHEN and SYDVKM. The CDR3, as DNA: TGTGCCAGCAGCCCTGTGGGGGGCCGGGGGGGCACTGAAGCTTTCTTT. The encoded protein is CASSPVGGRGGTEAFF.

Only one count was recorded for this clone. The CDR3 spells CTSSLKQGPGDEQFF. The CDR3 DNA sequence: TGCACCAGCAGCCTTAAACAGGGTCCCGGGGATGAGCAGTTCTTC. The chain employs TRBV1 and TRBJ2-1; the D segment call TRBD1 is taken from the table without a DNA check. TRBV1 is recorded as a pseudogene. This CDR3 contains 15 residues.

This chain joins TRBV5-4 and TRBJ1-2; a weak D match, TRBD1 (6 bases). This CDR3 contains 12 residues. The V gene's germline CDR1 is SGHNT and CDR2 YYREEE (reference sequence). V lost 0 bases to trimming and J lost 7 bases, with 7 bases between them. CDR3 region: CASSLGGGGYTF. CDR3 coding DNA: TGTGCCAGCAGCTTGGGAGGGGGTGGCTACACCTTC.

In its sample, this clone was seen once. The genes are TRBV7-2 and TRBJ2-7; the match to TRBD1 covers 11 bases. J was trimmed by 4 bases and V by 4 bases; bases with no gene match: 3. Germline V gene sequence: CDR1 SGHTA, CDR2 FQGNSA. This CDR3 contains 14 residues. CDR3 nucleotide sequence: TGTGCCAGCAGCTACGGGACAGGGGGTTACGAGCAGTACTTC. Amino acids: CASSYGTGGYEQYF.

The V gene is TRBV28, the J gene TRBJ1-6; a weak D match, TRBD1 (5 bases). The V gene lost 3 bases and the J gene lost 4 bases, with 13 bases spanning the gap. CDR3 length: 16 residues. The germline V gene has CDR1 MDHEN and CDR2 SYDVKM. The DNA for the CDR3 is TGTGCCAGCAGTTTTTGGGGGAGGGGATATAATTCACCCCTCCACTTT. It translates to CASSFWGRGYNSPLHF.

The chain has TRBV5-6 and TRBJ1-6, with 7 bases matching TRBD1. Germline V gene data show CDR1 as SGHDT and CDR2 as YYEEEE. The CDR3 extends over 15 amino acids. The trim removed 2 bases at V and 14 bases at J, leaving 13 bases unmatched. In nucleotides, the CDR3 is TGTGCCAGCAGCTTAGTTTCCCATCAGGGGGACACCCTCCACTTT. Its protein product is CASSLVSHQGDTLHF. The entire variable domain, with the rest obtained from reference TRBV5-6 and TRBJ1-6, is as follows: DAGVTQSPTHLIKTRGQQVTLRCSPKSGHDTVSWYQQALGQGPQFIFQYYEEEERQRGNFPDRFSGHQFPNYSSELNVNALLLGDSALYLCASSLVSHQGDTLHFGNGTRLTVT.

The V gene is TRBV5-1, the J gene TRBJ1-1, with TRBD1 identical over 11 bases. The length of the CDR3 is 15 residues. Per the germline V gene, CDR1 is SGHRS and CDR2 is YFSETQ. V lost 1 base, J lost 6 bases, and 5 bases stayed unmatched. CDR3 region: CASSLYGQGASEAFF. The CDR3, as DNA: TGCGCCAGCAGCTTGTATGGACAGGGGGCCTCTGAAGCTTTCTTT.

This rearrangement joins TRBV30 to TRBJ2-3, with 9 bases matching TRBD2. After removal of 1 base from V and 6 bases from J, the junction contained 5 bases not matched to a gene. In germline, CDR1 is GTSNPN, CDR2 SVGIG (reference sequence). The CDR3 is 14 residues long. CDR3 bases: TGTGCCTGGAGTGGGTCTAGCGGGACGGATACGCAGTATTTT. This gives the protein CAWSGSSGTDTQYF.

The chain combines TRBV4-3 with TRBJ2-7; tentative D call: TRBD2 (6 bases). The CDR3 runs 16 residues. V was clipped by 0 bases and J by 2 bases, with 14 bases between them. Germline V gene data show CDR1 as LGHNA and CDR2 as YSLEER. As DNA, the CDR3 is TGCGCCAGCAGCCAAGAAACGGGGGTAGGCCCCTACGAGCAGTACTTC. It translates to CASSQETGVGPYEQYF.

This chain's CDR3 is CSAIDAGGDEQYF. The CDR3 DNA is TGCAGCGCCATCGACGCGGGAGGAGACGAGCAGTACTTC. The chain employs TRBV29-1 and TRBJ2-7; 8 bases line up with TRBD2. Unmatched junction bases numbered 10, after V lost 7 bases and J lost 5 bases. Germline V gene data show CDR1 as SQVTM and CDR2 as ANQGSEA. This CDR3 spans 13 amino acids.

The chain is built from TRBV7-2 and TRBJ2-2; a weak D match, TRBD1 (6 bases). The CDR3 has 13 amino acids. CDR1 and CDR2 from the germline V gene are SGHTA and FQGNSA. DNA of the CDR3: TGTGTCCTGGCACAGGGTAACACCGGGGAGCTGTTTTTT. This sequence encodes CVLAQGNTGELFF.

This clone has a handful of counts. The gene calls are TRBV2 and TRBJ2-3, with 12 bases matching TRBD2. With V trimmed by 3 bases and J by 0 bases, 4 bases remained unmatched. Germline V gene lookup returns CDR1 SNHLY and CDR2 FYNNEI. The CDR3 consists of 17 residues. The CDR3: CASSEGLAGPSTDTQYF. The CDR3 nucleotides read TGTGCCAGCAGTGAGGGACTAGCGGGTCCTAGCACAGATACGCAGTATTTT. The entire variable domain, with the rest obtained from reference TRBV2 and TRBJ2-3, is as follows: EPEVTQTPSHQVTQMGQEVILRCVPISNHLYFYWYRQILGQKVEFLVSFYNNEISEKSEIFDDQFSVERPDGSNFTLKIRSTKLEDSAMYFCASSEGLAGPSTDTQYFGPGTRLTVL.

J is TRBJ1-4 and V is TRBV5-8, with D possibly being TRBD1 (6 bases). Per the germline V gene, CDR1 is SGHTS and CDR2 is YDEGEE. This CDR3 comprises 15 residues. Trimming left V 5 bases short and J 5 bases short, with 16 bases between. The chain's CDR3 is CASRTQTGHNEKLFF. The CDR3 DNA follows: TGTGCCAGCAGAACGCAGACAGGTCACAATGAAAAACTGTTTTTT.

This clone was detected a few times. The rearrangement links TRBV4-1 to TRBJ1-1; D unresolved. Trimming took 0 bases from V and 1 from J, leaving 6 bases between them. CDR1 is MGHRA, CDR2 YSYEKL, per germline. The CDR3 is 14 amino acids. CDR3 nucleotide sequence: TGCGCCAGCAGCCAAGAGTTCGGGAACACTGAAGCTTTCTTT. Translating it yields CASSQEFGNTEAFF.

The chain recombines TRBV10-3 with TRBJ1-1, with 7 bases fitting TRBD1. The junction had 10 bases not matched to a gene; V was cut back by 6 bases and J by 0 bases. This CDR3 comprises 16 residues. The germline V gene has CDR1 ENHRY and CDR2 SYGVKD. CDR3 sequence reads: CAIRDPQGTLNTEAFF. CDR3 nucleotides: TGTGCCATCAGGGACCCACAGGGGACATTGAACACTGAAGCTTTCTTT.